This entry lists 5 T cell receptor beta chains sequenced from one sample in a study of CD8 T cells in Susac syndrome. The RNA input was roughly 0.45 to 1 ug, and it was reverse transcribed with random hexamers. TCRdb reanalysed the immunoSEQ multiplex PCR reads using MiXCR and keeps one entry per CDR3 protein. The sample has about 300,000 distinct CDR3 sequences, 65% to 90% seen once. Sequenced sample: CD8+ T cells from PBMCs. The source is a human donor with multiple sclerosis.

The chain is built from TRBV18 and TRBJ2-7, with D possibly matching TRBD2 (6 bases). The CDR3 is 17 amino acids. V was pared by 3 bases and J by 5 bases, with 23 bases between. Germline CDR1 KGHSH, CDR2 LQKENI. The CDR3 sequence is CASSPPGTFRGSNEQYF. The CDR3 coding sequence is TGTGCCAGCTCACCTCCGGGCACATTCCGGGGGTCAAACGAGCAGTACTTC.

DNA of the CDR3: TGCGCCAGCAGCCAAGGTGCAAGTTCCTTAAACATTCAGTACTTC. Encoded protein: CASSQGASSLNIQYF. The chain is built from TRBV4-1 and TRBJ2-4; no clear D gene. From germline, CDR1 is MGHRA and CDR2 YSYEKL. Trimming removed 1 base from V and 6 bases from J, with 13 bases in between. The CDR3 covers 15 residues.

The chain couples TRBV29-1 to TRBJ1-2; D perhaps matches TRBD1 (6 bases). The length of the CDR3 is 13 residues. V lost 3 bases and J 3 bases, leaving 11 bases between the germline ends. Germline V lookup: CDR1 SQVTM, CDR2 ANQGSEA. The CDR3 region has the DNA TGCAGCGTTGAGGACAGTGATTACTATGGCTACACCTTC. As protein: CSVEDSDYYGYTF.

The rearrangement uses TRBV10-3 and TRBJ2-7; the D gene is possibly TRBD1 (5 bases). V lost 2 bases to trimming and J lost 6 bases, with 14 bases between them. Germline lookup yields CDR1 ENHRY and CDR2 SYGVKD. This CDR3 contains 14 residues. The CDR3 DNA follows: TGTGCCATCAGTGAGGGGATTCAGGGTCGCGAGCAGTACTTC. It encodes CAISEGIQGREQYF.

The chain joins TRBV29-1 to TRBJ2-2; TRBD2 aligns across 8 bases. J was trimmed by 5 bases and V by 7 bases; bases with no gene match: 12. Germline V gene sequence: CDR1 SQVTM, CDR2 ANQGSEA. CDR3 size: 15 residues. The CDR3 DNA reads as TGCAGCGCACGAGACGGCGGGAGGTGGACCGGGGAGCTGTTTTTT. Translated: CSARDGGRWTGELFF.